This T cell receptor (beta chain) derives from a study of cytomegalovirus exposure and HLA in healthy donors. Study-wide findings and caveats: Specificity of a few CMV-associated chains for CMV antigens was verified in vitro. Reportedly, cytomegalovirus status was diagnosed with high sensitivity and specificity. With later analysis, a missense DCLRE1C variant became linked to TCR beta V- and J-gene trimming.

Vbeta (60) and Jbeta (13) primers were used in the PCR. This table comes from immunoSEQ multiplex PCR, and its TCRdb copy is limited to in-frame clones, with some not included. The sample records around 160,000 clones, about three quarters being singletons. In germline, CDR1 is LGHNA, CDR2 YNFKEQ. Between the trimmed V and J ends, which lost 4 bases and 8 bases, there was a span of 14 bases. The CDR3 consists of 13 residues. For this clone: Its antigen remains unidentified.

The receptor was isolated from a man in his fifties or sixties in good health and CMV-seropositive. This chain joins TRBV4-2 and TRBJ1-1; possible D gene TRBD1, 5 bases. Sequencing input: PBMCs. The CDR3 sequence: CASSPGWGPEAFF. CDR3 coding DNA: TGTGCCAGCAGCCCCGGTTGGGGCCCAGAAGCTTTCTTT.